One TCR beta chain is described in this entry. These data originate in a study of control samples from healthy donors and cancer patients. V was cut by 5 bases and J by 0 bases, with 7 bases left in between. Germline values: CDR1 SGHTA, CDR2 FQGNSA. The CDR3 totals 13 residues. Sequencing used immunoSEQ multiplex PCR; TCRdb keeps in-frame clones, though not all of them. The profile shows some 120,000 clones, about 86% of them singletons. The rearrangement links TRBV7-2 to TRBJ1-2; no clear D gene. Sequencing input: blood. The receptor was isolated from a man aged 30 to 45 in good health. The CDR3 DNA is TGTGCCAGCAGCCCCGATCCTAACTATGGCTACACCTTC. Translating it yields CASSPDPNYGYTF.